Listed here is a single TCR beta chain. Trimming removed 0 bases at V and 3 bases at J, with 8 bases between. The germline gives CDR1 MNHEY, CDR2 SVGAGI. The CDR3 is 14 residues long. This sample is drawn from a study of blood T cell repertoires in COVID-19. About the research overall: Acute and convalescent COVID-19 samples came from the United States, Italy and Spain. The analysed material was cDNA or gDNA that came from T cells, B-cell-depleted T cells, or PBMCs.

Study processing details: Counts of nucleated cells, estimated from reference gene primer amplification, were obtained. TCRdb keeps only in-frame clones here, not all; method: immunoSEQ multiplex PCR. V and J calls and clone size follow that table, whereas D and trimming were derived from the DNA. The sample records around 60,000 clones, about 87% being singletons. Material: peripheral blood. The receptor's source is a human donor with active COVID-19. The donor label of this sample is uncertain. The chain recombines TRBV6-5 with TRBJ1-2; tentative D call: TRBD1 (5 bases). CDR3 in amino acids: CASSYSGTHYGYTF. CDR3 sequence (DNA): TGTGCCAGCAGTTACTCTGGGACTCACTATGGCTACACCTTC.